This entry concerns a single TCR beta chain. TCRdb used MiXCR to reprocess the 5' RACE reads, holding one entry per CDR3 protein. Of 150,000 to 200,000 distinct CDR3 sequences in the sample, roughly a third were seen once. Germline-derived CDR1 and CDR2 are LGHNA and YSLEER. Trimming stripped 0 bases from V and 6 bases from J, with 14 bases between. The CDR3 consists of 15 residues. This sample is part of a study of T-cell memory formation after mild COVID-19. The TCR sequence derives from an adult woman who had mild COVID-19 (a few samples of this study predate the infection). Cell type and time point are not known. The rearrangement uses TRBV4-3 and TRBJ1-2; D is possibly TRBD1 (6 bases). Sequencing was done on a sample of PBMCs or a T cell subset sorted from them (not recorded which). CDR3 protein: CASSQDSRGGDGYTF. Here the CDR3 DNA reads TGCGCCAGCAGCCAAGATTCTCGGGGGGGCGATGGCTACACCTTC.